A single sample is the source of the 15 T cell receptor beta chains below, sequenced in a study of shared clonotypes between healthy human individuals (TCRdb year 2020). Library preparation used the immunoSEQ multiplex PCR assay. The clones in this table, taken by TCRdb from immuneACCESS, are in-frame only. Not every clone is retained; where verified, under half of the shortfall comes from an unresolved V gene, and the cause of the rest is unknown. Here the sample has around 600,000 clones; around 97% occur a single time. The ten largest make up around 0.058% of the sample. Input material: naive CD4+ T cells sorted from blood. Read against the paper, the sample's cell subset or site label means: CD45RA+ positively selected. The receptor set was obtained from a woman younger than 45 in good health.

The V call is TRBV7-8, the J call TRBJ1-1; 7 nucleotides agree with TRBD1. V trimming: 4 bases; J trimming: 10 bases; junction bases outside the gene matches: 18. Germline V gene sequence: CDR1 SGHVS, CDR2 FQNEAQ. The CDR3 is made up of 16 amino acids. The CDR3 here is CASSSRAGQTTRGAFF. DNA for the CDR3: TGTGCCAGCAGCTCCCGGGCGGGACAGACGACACGGGGAGCTTTCTTT. Looking up the rest from reference TRBV7-8 and TRBJ1-1 gives the full variable domain: GAGVSQSPRYKVAKRGQDVALRCDPISGHVSLFWYQQALGQGPEFLTYFQNEAQLDKSGLPSDRFFAERPEGSVSTLKIQRTQQEDSAVYLCASSSRAGQTTRGAFFGQGTRLTVV.

This chain uses TRBV4-1 with TRBJ1-4; TRBD1 matches 7 bases. The CDR3 is 17 amino acids. V was clipped by 1 base and J by 4 bases; unmatched bases: 9. Germline V gene sequence: CDR1 MGHRA, CDR2 YSYEKL. For the CDR3, the DNA is TGCGCCAGCAGCCAAGCACCACACAGGGGACATAATGAAAAACTGTTTTTT. Amino acid sequence: CASSQAPHRGHNEKLFF.

This clone showed up just once. The V and J genes are TRBV28 and TRBJ1-1; D remains unclear. The CDR3 sequence is 14 residues long. V lost 3 bases to trimming and J lost 1 base, with 9 bases between them. Germline V lookup: CDR1 MDHEN, CDR2 SYDVKM. The CDR3 here is CASSLRRSNTEAFF. CDR3 bases: TGTGCCAGCAGTTTGCGCCGCTCGAACACTGAAGCTTTCTTT.

This chain joins TRBV18 and TRBJ2-2; possibly TRBD1 for D (5 bases). This CDR3 is built from 16 residues. Germline lookup yields CDR1 KGHSH and CDR2 LQKENI. The V end lost 3 bases, the J end lost 2 bases, and 13 bases lay between the germline ends. CDR3 in amino acids: CASSPDSASNTGELFF. The CDR3 nucleotides read TGTGCCAGCTCACCCGACAGCGCCTCTAACACCGGGGAGCTGTTTTTT.

V and J are TRBV7-2 and TRBJ2-1; 8 bases are shared with TRBD1. The CDR3 runs 17 residues. The ends lost 3 bases at V and 10 bases at J; junction bases unmatched: 17. Germline V CDR1 and CDR2: SGHTA, FQGNSA. As DNA, the CDR3 is TGTGCCAGCAGCTTCCCAGGCCGGGACAGGCTTGGGGGGGAGCAGTTCTTC. Encoded protein: CASSFPGRDRLGGEQFF.

The chain uses TRBV28 and TRBJ2-7, with 8 bases lining up with TRBD1. Germline CDR1 reads MDHEN; CDR2 reads SYDVKM. The CDR3 is 16 amino acids. The ends lost 6 bases at V and 3 bases at J; junction bases unmatched: 13. This CDR3 reads CASRPPRGQGVYEQYF. The CDR3 DNA reads as TGTGCCAGCAGACCCCCACGCGGACAGGGAGTCTACGAGCAGTACTTC.

This sequence joins TRBV18 and TRBJ2-2; the match to TRBD2 covers 8 bases. Germline assignment: CDR1 KGHSH and CDR2 LQKENI. The CDR3 runs to 14 residues. Germline trimming cut 2 bases from V and 8 bases from J; bases unmatched to any gene: 4. The CDR3 sequence is CASSPVLAEGELFF. As DNA, the CDR3 is TGTGCCAGCTCACCAGTACTAGCGGAGGGGGAGCTGTTTTTT. Together with reference TRBV18 and TRBJ2-2, the CDR3 gives the full variable domain: NAGVMQNPRHLVRRRGQEARLRCSPMKGHSHVYWYRQLPEEGLKFMVYLQKENIIDESGMPKERFSAEFPKEGPSILRIQQVVRGDSAAYFCASSPVLAEGELFFGEGSRLTVL.

The chain uses TRBV7-9 and TRBJ1-4, with a weak D call TRBD1 (6 bases). V shed 1 base and J shed 4 bases, with 10 bases lying between them. This CDR3 is built from 15 residues. Looked up from germline, CDR1 is SEHNR and CDR2 is FQNEAQ (reference sequence). The DNA of the CDR3 is TGTGCCAGCAGCTTAGTGACAGGTTATAATGAAAAACTGTTTTTT. This translates into CASSLVTGYNEKLFF.

In its sample, this clone was seen once. The gene calls are TRBV7-9 and TRBJ1-2; no firm D call. Germline V lookup: CDR1 SEHNR, CDR2 FQNEAQ (reference sequence). The CDR3 covers 13 residues. V shed 0 bases and J shed 4 bases, with 6 bases lying between them. The CDR3 protein is CASSLASSYGYTF. The CDR3 nucleotides read TGTGCCAGCAGCTTAGCATCCAGCTATGGCTACACCTTC.

This chain links TRBV6-5 with TRBJ2-4, with 9 bases lining up with TRBD1. Germline V gene data show CDR1 as MNHEY and CDR2 as SVGAGI. CDR3 length: 13 amino acids. V lost 6 bases and J lost 6; bases outside the gene matches: 3. The CDR3 here is CASSQDRGNIQYF. In DNA, the CDR3 is TGTGCCAGCAGCCAGGACAGGGGAAACATTCAGTACTTC.

The V and J genes are TRBV4-1 and TRBJ2-3; D might be TRBD2 (7 bases). The CDR3 spans 15 residues. Germline CDR1 is MGHRA and CDR2 is YSYEKL. V lost 1 base and J 6 bases, leaving 14 bases between the germline ends. The CDR3, as DNA: TGCGCCAGCAGCCAAGTTGGGGGGGCTTCCGATACGCAGTATTTT. Encoded protein: CASSQVGGASDTQYF.

This chain connects TRBV6-1 to TRBJ1-5; D may be TRBD1 (6 bases). CDR1 is MNHNS and CDR2 is SASEGT in the germline V gene. Trimming shortened V by 5 bases and J by 0 bases, and 11 bases separated the two germline ends. The CDR3 extends over 15 amino acids. The CDR3 nucleotides are TGTGCCAGCAGTCGGGACACCTATAGCAATCAGCCCCAGCATTTT. Protein product: CASSRDTYSNQPQHF.

The rearrangement uses TRBV18 and TRBJ2-7; TRBD1 aligns across 8 bases. Germline CDR1 is KGHSH and CDR2 is LQKENI. CDR3 length: 14 amino acids. V lost 5 bases to trimming and J lost 5 bases; unmatched junction nucleotides: 8. CDR3: CASSTTGVVHEQYF. Here the CDR3 DNA reads TGTGCCAGCTCAACGACAGGGGTGGTCCACGAGCAGTACTTC.

This CDR3 reads CASSQNPRGAINYNEQFF. The CDR3 DNA reads as TGCGCCAGCAGCCAGAACCCCAGGGGAGCGATAAACTACAATGAGCAGTTCTTC. The V call is TRBV4-1, the J call TRBJ2-1, with D tentatively TRBD1 (6 bases). Trimming removed 3 bases from V and 3 bases from J, with 21 bases in between. The length of the CDR3 is 18 residues. CDR1 is MGHRA, CDR2 YSYEKL, per germline.

The rearrangement joins TRBV27 to TRBJ2-1; TRBD1 aligns across 9 bases. Unmatched junction bases numbered 9, after V lost 3 bases and J lost 12 bases. The CDR3 has 14 amino acids. Germline values: CDR1 MNHEY, CDR2 SMNVEV (reference sequence). The CDR3 nucleotides read TGTGCCAGCAGTTTCTTGGACAGGGGAAATTTGCAGTTCTTC. Translation: CASSFLDRGNLQFF.